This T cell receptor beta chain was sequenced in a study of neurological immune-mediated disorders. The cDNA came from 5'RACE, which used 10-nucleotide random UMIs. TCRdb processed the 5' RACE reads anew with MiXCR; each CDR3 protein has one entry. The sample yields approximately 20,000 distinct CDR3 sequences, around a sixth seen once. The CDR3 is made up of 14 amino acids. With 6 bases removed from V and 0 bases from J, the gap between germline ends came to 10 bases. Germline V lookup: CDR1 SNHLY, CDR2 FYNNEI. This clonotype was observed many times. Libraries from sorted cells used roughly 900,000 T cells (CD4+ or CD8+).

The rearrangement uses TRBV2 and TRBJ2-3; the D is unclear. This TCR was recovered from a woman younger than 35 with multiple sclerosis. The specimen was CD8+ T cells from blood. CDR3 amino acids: CASSTGESTDTQYF. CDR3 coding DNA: TGTGCCAGCAGCACCGGAGAGAGCACAGATACGCAGTATTTT.